These T cell receptor beta chains were read from a single sample in a study of cytomegalovirus exposure and HLA in healthy donors. Data came from immunoSEQ multiplex PCR; TCRdb stores just in-frame clones and leaves some out. Of about 190,000 clones detected, around four fifths appear once; the ten largest clones hold 2.6%. The sequencing sample was made of PBMCs. Every receptor here comes from a woman aged 45-60 years in good health and CMV-seropositive. Each CDR3 is given with its conserved first and last residue. D genes are given only for firm matches. Size is stated for part of the rows, as once, few or many counts, or as a class when the clone is expanded.

v_gene	d_gene	abundance	j_gene	CDR3aa	CDR3nt
TRBV9	TRBD2	.	TRBJ2-2	CASSGTSGGTGELFF	TGTGCCAGCAGCGGTACTAGCGGGGGCACCGGGGAGCTGTTTTTT
TRBV28	.	.	TRBJ2-7	CASSLRGLEQYF	TGTGCCAGCAGTCTAAGGGGGTTAGAGCAGTACTTC
TRBV7-2	TRBD2	few	TRBJ2-1	CASSLGASGDRYEQFF	TGTGCCAGCAGCTTAGGGGCTAGCGGGGATAGATATGAGCAGTTCTTC
TRBV21-1	.	.	TRBJ2-7	CANQTSGGAYEQYF	TGTGCCAACCAGACTAGCGGGGGGGCCTACGAGCAGTACTTC
TRBV2	TRBD2	once	TRBJ2-5	CASNPGGAGGRETQYF	TGTGCCAGCAACCCTGGGGGAGCGGGGGGGCGGGAGACCCAGTACTTC
TRBV6-5	.	.	TRBJ1-2	CASSRGGNYGYTF	TGTGCCAGCAGTAGGGGGGGAAACTATGGCTACACCTTC
TRBV30	TRBD2	.	TRBJ2-7	CAWSVRGSGTSYEQYF	TGTGCCTGGAGTGTACGAGGCAGCGGGACCTCCTACGAGCAGTACTTC
TRBV7-9	.	.	TRBJ1-4	CASSQNTGQGEKLFF	TGTGCCAGCAGCCAGAATACAGGGCAGGGGGAAAAACTGTTTTTT
TRBV5-1	TRBD2	once	TRBJ2-5	CASSFRGLAGARGETQYF	TGCGCCAGCAGCTTCCGCGGACTAGCGGGGGCTCGGGGGGAGACCCAGTACTTC
TRBV5-1	.	.	TRBJ2-1	CASSLRGGVNEQFF	TGCGCCAGCAGCTTAAGGGGGGGGGTTAATGAGCAGTTCTTC
TRBV2	.	.	TRBJ2-1	CASSDWRGGPLDEQFF	TGTGCCAGCAGTGATTGGCGGGGTGGACCCCTCGATGAGCAGTTCTTC
TRBV15	TRBD2	once	TRBJ2-2	CATSRDRGAGELFF	TGTGCCACCAGCAGAGATCGGGGGGCCGGGGAGCTGTTTTTT
TRBV9	TRBD2	.	TRBJ2-1	CASSVDGGGWNEQFF	TGTGCCAGCAGCGTAGACGGGGGGGGCTGGAATGAGCAGTTCTTC